This TCR beta chain was documented in a study of post-analysis software for immune sequencing data. Study details: Relapsing-remitting, secondary progressive and progressive-relapsing courses of multiple sclerosis were included.

This clonotype was seen more than once but under ten times. Its matching antigen is unknown. TCR beta cDNA libraries had unique molecular identifiers. Using its own MiXCR run on the PCR reads, TCRdb lists one record per CDR3 protein. The profile shows 350,000 to 500,000 distinct CDR3 sequences, approximately 42% of them singletons. The CDR3 length is 12 residues. V lost 5 bases and J lost 8, with 12 bases in between. Germline assignment: CDR1 SGHVS and CDR2 FNYEAQ. Findings and limits, study-wide: Among about 5 TRBV segments more frequent in patients than controls were TRBV5-6, TRBV5-1 and TRBV20-1. The normalized Chao1 diversity of multiple sclerosis patients was significantly lower than that of controls.

The rearrangement links TRBV7-6 to TRBJ1-1; D gene uncertain. Specimen: blood. This TCR came from a girl aged 2-15 years with multiple sclerosis. The DNA for the CDR3 is TGTGCCAGCAGCCCTCAGACGGGGGAAGCTTTCTTT. It yields the protein CASSPQTGEAFF.